This T cell receptor beta chain derives from a study of lymphopenia after photon versus proton radiotherapy. The data were produced by immunoSEQ multiplex PCR, yet TCRdb's version contains in-frame clones alone and is incomplete. This sample carries approximately 25,000 clones, around 90% of them seen once, and the ten largest clones take approximately 18%. This clone was found once. The target antigen is unknown. Looked up from germline, CDR1 is SGHRS and CDR2 is YFSETQ. The CDR3 loop spans 13 amino acids. Trimming shortened V by 2 bases and J by 9 bases, and 12 bases separated the two germline ends. Findings and limits, study-wide: Proton therapy kept repertoires fairly stable, unlike photons, which gained effector/memory cells. After lymphocyte nadir, photon-treated repertoires showed oligoclonal expansion, especially CD8+ Temra. A bigger post-nadir fall in TCR diversity correlated inversely with survival time in deceased patients.

The V call is TRBV5-1, the J call TRBJ1-5, with D tentatively TRBD1 (6 bases). The material sequenced was peripheral blood, taken from a patient treated with photon-based radiotherapy. The clonotype comes from a man aged 50 to 60 with gastric cancer. In DNA, the CDR3 is TGCGCCAGCAGCTTCGGGGGCTCCATGCCCCAGCATTTT. It encodes CASSFGGSMPQHF.